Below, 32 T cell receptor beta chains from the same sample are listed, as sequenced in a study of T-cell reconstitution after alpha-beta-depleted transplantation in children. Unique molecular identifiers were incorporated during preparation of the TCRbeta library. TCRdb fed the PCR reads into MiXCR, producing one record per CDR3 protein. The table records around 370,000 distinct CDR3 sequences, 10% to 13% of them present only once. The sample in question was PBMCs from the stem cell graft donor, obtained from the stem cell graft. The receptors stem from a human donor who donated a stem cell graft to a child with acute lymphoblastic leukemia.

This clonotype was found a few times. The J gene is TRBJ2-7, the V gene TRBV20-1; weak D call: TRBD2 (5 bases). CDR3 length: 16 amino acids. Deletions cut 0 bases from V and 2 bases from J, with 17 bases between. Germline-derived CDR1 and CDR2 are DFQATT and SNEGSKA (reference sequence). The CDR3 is CSARDLRGYGPYEQYF. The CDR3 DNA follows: TGCAGTGCTAGAGACCTACGGGGATACGGCCCCTACGAGCAGTACTTC.

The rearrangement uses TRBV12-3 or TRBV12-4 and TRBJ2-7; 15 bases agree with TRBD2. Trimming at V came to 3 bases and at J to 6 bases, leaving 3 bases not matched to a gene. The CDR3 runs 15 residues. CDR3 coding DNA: TGTGCCAGCAGTTTTAGGGGACTAGCGGGAGGCGAGCAGTACTTC. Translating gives CASSFRGLAGGEQYF.

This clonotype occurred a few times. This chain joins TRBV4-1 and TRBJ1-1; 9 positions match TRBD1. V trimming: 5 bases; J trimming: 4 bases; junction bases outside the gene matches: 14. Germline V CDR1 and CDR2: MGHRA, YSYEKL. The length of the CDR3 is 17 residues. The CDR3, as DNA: TGCGCCAGCAGCAGAATAAGGCACAGGGGGCAAGGCACTGAAGCTTTCTTT. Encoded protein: CASSRIRHRGQGTEAFF.

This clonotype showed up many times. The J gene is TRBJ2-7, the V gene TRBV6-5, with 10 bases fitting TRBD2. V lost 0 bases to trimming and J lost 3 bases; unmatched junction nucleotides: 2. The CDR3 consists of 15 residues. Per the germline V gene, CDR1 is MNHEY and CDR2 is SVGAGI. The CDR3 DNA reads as TGTGCCAGCAGTTACTCCCTAGCGGGAGTCTACGAGCAGTACTTC. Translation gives CASSYSLAGVYEQYF.

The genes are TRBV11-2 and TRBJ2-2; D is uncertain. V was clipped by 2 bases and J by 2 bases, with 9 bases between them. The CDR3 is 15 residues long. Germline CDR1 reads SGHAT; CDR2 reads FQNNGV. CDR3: CASSLFPQNTGELFF. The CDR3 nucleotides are TGTGCCAGCAGCTTATTCCCCCAAAACACCGGGGAGCTGTTTTTT.

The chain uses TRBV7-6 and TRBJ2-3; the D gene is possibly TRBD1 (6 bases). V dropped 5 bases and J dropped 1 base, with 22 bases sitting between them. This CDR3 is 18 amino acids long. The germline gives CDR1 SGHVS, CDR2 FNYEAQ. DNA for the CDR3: TGTGCCAGCAGCCTGAGAGGGGGAATCCTTCCTCGCACAGATACGCAGTATTTT. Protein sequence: CASSLRGGILPRTDTQYF.

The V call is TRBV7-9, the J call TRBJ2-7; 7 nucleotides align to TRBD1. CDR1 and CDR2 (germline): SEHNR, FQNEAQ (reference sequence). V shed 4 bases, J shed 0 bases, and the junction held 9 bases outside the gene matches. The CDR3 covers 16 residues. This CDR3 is CASSSIAPGGSYEQYF. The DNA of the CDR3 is TGTGCCAGCAGCTCAATTGCCCCAGGGGGCTCCTACGAGCAGTACTTC.

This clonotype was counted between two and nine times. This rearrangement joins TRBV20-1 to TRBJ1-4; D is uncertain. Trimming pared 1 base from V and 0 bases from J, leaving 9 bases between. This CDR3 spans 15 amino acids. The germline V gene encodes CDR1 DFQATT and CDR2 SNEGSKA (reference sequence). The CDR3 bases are TGCAGTGCTAGAGGGAAACCGGCAACTAATGAAAAACTGTTTTTT. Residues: CSARGKPATNEKLFF.

The CDR3 coding sequence is TGTGCCAGCAGTTTAAAGGGACCCACCAATCAGCCCCAGCATTTT. Its protein product is CASSLKGPTNQPQHF. The chain carries TRBV28 and TRBJ1-5; D is possibly TRBD1 (5 bases). V was shortened by 2 bases and J by 3 bases, with 11 bases between the two germline ends. CDR3 length: 15 amino acids. Germline values: CDR1 MDHEN, CDR2 SYDVKM.

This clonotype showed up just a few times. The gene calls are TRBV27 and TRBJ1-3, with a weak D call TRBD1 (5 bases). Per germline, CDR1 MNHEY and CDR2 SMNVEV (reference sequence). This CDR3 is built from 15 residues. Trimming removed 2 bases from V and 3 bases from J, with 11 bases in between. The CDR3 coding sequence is TGTGCCAGCAGTTTAAGTGGGGGGATTGGAAACACCATATATTTT. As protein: CASSLSGGIGNTIYF.

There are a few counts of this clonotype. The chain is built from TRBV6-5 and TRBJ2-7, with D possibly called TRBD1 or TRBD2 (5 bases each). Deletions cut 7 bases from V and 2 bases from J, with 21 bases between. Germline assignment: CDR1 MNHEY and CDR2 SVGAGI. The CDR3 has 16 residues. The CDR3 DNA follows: TGTGCCAGCACCTACTCAACGGGACCCTCAGCCTACGAGCAGTACTTC. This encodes CASTYSTGPSAYEQYF.

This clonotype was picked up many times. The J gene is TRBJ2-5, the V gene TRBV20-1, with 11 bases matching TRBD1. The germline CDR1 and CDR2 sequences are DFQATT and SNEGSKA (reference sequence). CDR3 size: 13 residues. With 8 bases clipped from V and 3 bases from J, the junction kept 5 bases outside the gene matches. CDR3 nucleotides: TGCAGTCCAAGGACAGGGGGCGAAGAGACCCAGTACTTC. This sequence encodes CSPRTGGEETQYF.

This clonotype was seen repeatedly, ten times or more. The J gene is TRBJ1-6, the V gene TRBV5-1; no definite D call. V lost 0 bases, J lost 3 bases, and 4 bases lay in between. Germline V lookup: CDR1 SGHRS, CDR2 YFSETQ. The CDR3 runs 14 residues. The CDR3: CASSLGDYNSPLHF. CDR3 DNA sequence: TGCGCCAGCAGCTTGGGGGACTATAATTCACCCCTCCACTTT.

CDR3 nucleotide sequence: TGTGCCAGCGCCCAGGGACCTAACTATGGCTACACCTTC. Protein product: CASAQGPNYGYTF. The chain has TRBV12-3 or TRBV12-4 and TRBJ1-2; D may be TRBD1 (5 bases). V gave up 8 bases and J gave up 0 bases, with 10 bases separating them. The CDR3 sequence is 13 residues long.

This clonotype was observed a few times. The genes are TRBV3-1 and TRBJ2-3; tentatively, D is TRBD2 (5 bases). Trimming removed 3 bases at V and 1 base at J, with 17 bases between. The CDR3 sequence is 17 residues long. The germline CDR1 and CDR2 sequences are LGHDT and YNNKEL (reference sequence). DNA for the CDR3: TGTGCCAGCAGCCACGGCACCACTAGTACGGGCACAGATACGCAGTATTTT. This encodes CASSHGTTSTGTDTQYF.

CDR3 nucleotide sequence: TGTGCCAGCAGCTACCGACTAGCGGGAGACCCGAGCACAGATACGCAGTATTTT. It yields the protein CASSYRLAGDPSTDTQYF. The V gene is TRBV5-4, the J gene TRBJ2-3; TRBD2 agrees at 12 bases. This CDR3 has 18 amino acids. The germline CDR1 and CDR2 sequences are SGHNT and YYREEE (reference sequence). Trimming removed 3 bases from V and 0 bases from J; junction bases left unmatched: 8.

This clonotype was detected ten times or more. This CDR3 is CASSQQILGANVLTF. The CDR3 DNA follows: TGTGCCAGCAGCCAGCAGATACTGGGGGCCAACGTCCTGACTTTC. The chain links TRBV7-2 to TRBJ2-6, with D uncertain. CDR1 and CDR2 from the germline V gene are SGHTA and FQGNSA. The V end was cut by 5 bases, the J end by 4 bases, with 12 bases between. The CDR3 covers 15 residues.

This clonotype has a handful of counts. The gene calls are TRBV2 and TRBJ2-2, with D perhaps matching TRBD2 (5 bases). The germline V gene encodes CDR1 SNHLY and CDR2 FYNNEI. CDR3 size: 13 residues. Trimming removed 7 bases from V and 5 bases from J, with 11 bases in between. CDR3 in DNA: TGTGCCAGCACTTTCGGCGGGACCGGGGAGCTGTTTTTT. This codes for CASTFGGTGELFF. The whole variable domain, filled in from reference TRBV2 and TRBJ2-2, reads EPEVTQTPSHQVTQMGQEVILRCVPISNHLYFYWYRQILGQKVEFLVSFYNNEISEKSEIFDDQFSVERPDGSNFTLKIRSTKLEDSAMYFCASTFGGTGELFFGEGSRLTVL.

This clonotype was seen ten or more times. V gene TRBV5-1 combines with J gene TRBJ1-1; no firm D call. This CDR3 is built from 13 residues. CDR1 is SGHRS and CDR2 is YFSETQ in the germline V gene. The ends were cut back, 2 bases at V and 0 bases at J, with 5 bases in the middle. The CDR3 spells CASSLILNTEAFF. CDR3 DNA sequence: TGCGCCAGCAGCTTAATACTGAACACTGAAGCTTTCTTT.

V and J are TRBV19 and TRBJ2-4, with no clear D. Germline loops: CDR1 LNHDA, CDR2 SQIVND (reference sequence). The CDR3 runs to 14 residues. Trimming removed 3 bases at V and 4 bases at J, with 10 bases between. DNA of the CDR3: TGTGCCAGTAGTATCTGGGTCGGAAAAAACATTCAGTACTTC. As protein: CASSIWVGKNIQYF.

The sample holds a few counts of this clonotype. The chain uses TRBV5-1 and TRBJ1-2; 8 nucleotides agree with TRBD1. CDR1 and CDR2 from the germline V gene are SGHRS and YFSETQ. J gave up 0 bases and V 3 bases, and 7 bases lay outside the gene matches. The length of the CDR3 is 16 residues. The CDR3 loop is CASSSTRTGPNYGYTF. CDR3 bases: TGCGCCAGCAGCTCCACCAGGACAGGGCCTAACTATGGCTACACCTTC.

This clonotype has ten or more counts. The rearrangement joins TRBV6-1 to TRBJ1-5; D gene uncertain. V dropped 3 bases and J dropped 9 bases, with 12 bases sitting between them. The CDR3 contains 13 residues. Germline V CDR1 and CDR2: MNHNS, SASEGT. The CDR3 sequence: CASSEGRNRPQHF. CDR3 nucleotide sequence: TGTGCCAGCAGTGAGGGGAGAAACCGGCCCCAGCATTTT.

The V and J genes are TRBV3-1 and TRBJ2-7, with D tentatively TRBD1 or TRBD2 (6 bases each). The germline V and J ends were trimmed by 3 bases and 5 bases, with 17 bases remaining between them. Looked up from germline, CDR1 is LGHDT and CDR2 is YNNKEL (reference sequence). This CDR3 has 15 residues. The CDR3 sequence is CASSHTATGTHEQYF. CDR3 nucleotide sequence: TGTGCCAGCAGCCACACTGCAACAGGGACTCACGAGCAGTACTTC.

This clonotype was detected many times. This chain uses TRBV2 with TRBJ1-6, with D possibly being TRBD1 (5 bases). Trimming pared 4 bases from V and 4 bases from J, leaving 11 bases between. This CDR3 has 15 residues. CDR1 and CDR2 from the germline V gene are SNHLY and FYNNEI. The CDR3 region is CASSALQAYNSPLHF. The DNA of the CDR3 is TGTGCCAGCAGTGCCCTACAGGCTTATAATTCACCCCTCCACTTT.

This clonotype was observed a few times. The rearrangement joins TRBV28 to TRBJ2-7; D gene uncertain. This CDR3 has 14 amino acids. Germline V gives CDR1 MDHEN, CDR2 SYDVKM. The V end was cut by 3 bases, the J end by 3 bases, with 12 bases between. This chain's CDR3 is CASSLMGNYYEQYF. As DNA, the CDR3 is TGTGCCAGCAGTTTGATGGGGAATTACTACGAGCAGTACTTC.

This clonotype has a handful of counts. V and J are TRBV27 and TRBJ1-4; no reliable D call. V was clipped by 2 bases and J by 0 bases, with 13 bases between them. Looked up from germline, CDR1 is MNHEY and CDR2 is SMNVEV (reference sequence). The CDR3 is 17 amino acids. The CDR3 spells CASSLSGPDATNEKLFF. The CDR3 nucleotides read TGTGCCAGCAGTTTAAGTGGACCTGATGCAACTAATGAAAAACTGTTTTTT.

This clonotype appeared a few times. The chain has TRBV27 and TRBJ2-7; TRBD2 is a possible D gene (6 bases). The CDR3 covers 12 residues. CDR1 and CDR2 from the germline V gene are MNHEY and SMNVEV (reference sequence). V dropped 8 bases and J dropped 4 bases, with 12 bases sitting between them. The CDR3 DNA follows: TGTGCCAGCGGGACTTCGGGGTACGAGCAGTACTTC. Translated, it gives CASGTSGYEQYF.

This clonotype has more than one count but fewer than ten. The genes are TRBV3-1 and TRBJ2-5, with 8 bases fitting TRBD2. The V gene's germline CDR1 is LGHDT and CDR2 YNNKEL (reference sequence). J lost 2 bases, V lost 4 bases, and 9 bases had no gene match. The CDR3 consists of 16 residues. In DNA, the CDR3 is TGTGCCAGCAGCCGCCGCGGGGGGCCGGGGCAAGAGACCCAGTACTTC. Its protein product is CASSRRGGPGQETQYF.

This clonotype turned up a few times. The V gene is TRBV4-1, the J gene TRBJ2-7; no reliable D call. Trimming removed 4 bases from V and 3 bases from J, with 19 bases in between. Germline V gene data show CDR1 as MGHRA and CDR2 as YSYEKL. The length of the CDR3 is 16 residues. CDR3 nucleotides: TGCGCCAGCAGCCGGGCCATGCGTGGGGAAGGCTACGAGCAGTACTTC. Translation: CASSRAMRGEGYEQYF.

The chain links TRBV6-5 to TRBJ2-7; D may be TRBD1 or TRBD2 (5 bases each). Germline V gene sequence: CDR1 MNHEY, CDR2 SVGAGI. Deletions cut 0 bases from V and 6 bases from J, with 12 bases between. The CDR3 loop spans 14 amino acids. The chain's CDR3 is CASSYSIIGGEQYF. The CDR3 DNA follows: TGTGCCAGCAGTTACTCAATAATTGGGGGCGAGCAGTACTTC.

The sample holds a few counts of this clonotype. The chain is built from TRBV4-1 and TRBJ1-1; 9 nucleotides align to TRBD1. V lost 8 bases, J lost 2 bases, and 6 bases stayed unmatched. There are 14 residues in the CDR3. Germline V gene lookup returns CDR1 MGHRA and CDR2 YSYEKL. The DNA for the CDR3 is TGCGCCAGCGGACTGACAGGGGGAAACACTGAAGCTTTCTTT. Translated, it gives CASGLTGGNTEAFF.

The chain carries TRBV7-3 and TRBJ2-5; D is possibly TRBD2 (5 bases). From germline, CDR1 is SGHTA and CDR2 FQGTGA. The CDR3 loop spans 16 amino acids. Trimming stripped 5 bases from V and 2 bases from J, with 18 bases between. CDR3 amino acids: CASSPLGGTGQETQYF. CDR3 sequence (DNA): TGTGCCAGCAGCCCCCTCGGCGGAACGGGACAAGAGACCCAGTACTTC.